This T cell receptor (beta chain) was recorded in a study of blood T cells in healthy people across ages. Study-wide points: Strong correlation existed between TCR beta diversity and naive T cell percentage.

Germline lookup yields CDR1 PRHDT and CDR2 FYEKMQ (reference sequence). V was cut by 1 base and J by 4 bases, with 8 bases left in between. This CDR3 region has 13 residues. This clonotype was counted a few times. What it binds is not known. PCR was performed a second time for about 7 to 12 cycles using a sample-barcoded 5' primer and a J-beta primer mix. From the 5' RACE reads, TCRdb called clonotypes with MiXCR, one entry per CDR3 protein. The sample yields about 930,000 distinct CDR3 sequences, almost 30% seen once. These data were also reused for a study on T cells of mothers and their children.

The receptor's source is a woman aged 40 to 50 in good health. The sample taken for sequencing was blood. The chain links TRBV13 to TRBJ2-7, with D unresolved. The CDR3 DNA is TGTGCCAGCAGCTTAGAGACGCCGTACGAGCAGTACTTC. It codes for CASSLETPYEQYF.